These T cell receptor beta chains were read from a single sample in a study of T cells after yellow fever vaccination. MiXCR, applied by TCRdb to the 5' RACE reads, yields one record per CDR3 protein. The data contain 450,000 to 600,000 distinct CDR3 sequences, roughly 13% of them singletons. The specimen was PBMCs, collected on the day of the yellow fever booster vaccination. The origin of the receptors is a man younger than 40 who received the YFV17D yellow fever vaccine. CDR3s include the opening cysteine and the closing phenylalanine or tryptophan. The order of the fields is clone size, D gene, V gene, J gene, CDR3 DNA, CDR3 protein. D genes are given only for firm matches. Only some rows state a clone size, as once, few, many or a class for expanded clones.

clone_size: .
d_call: TRBD2
v_call: TRBV20-1
j_call: TRBJ2-5
cdr3_nt: TGCAGTGCTGGGGTGACTAGCGGGAAAGAGACCCAGTACTTC
cdr3_aa: CSAGVTSGKETQYF

clone_size: .
d_call: TRBD2
v_call: TRBV29-1
j_call: TRBJ2-2
cdr3_nt: TGCAGCGTCGGGACTAGCGGGAGCTCCACCGGGGAGCTGTTTTTT
cdr3_aa: CSVGTSGSSTGELFF

clone_size: few
d_call: .
v_call: TRBV29-1
j_call: TRBJ2-3
cdr3_nt: TGCAGCGTTGAAGAAACTTTGAGGAGGGTTACGCAGTATTTT
cdr3_aa: CSVEETLRRVTQYF

clone_size: many
d_call: TRBD2
v_call: TRBV5-1
j_call: TRBJ2-5
cdr3_nt: TGCGCCAGCACCCGGGGGAGTAGCGGGTTCCAAGAGACCCAGTACTTC
cdr3_aa: CASTRGSSGFQETQYF

clone_size: .
d_call: TRBD2
v_call: TRBV7-8
j_call: TRBJ2-1
cdr3_nt: TGTGCCAGCAGCTACACCGGGACTAGCGGGAGACTCTACAATGAGCAGTTCTTC
cdr3_aa: CASSYTGTSGRLYNEQFF

clone_size: .
d_call: .
v_call: TRBV1
j_call: TRBJ2-1
cdr3_nt: TGCACCAGCAGCCATGGGCTAGCGGGAGAAGAGGTGGCTGAGCAGTTCTTC
cdr3_aa: CTSSHGLAGEEVAEQFF

clone_size: .
d_call: .
v_call: TRBV7-6
j_call: TRBJ2-3
cdr3_nt: TGTGCCAGCAGGGGTGATTCCGCAGATACGCAGTATTTT
cdr3_aa: CASRGDSADTQYF

clone_size: .
d_call: .
v_call: TRBV19
j_call: TRBJ2-7
cdr3_nt: TGTGCCAGTAGTATAGCAGGAGGGCCGCGGTACGAGCAGTACTTC
cdr3_aa: CASSIAGGPRYEQYF

clone_size: few
d_call: TRBD2
v_call: TRBV4-2
j_call: TRBJ2-1
cdr3_nt: TGTGCCAGCAGCCAAGCCCTCACTAGCGGGATATACAATGAGCAGTTCTTC
cdr3_aa: CASSQALTSGIYNEQFF

clone_size: few
d_call: .
v_call: TRBV29-1
j_call: TRBJ2-7
cdr3_nt: TGCAGCGTTGAAGGTCAGGGGTTGGGGTACGAGCAGTACTTC
cdr3_aa: CSVEGQGLGYEQYF

clone_size: few
d_call: .
v_call: TRBV7-9
j_call: TRBJ2-7
cdr3_nt: TGTGCCAGCAGCTTGGGCGGGGAACGAACCTACGAGCAGTACTTC
cdr3_aa: CASSLGGERTYEQYF

clone_size: .
d_call: .
v_call: TRBV7-8
j_call: TRBJ2-5
cdr3_nt: TGTGCCAGCAGCTTATTATCCGGGACGCAGACCCAGTGCTTC
cdr3_aa: CASSLLSGTQTQCF

clone_size: .
d_call: .
v_call: TRBV30
j_call: TRBJ2-7
cdr3_nt: TGTGCCTGGAGAACCGGAAACTACGAGCAGTACTTC
cdr3_aa: CAWRTGNYEQYF

clone_size: few
d_call: .
v_call: TRBV2
j_call: TRBJ1-2
cdr3_nt: TGTGCCAGCCTGATTCGGGTAGGATATGGCTACACCTTC
cdr3_aa: CASLIRVGYGYTF

clone_size: few
d_call: .
v_call: TRBV5-1
j_call: TRBJ2-2
cdr3_nt: TGCGCCAGCAGCTTGATGGTCCCAATCGGCTCCGGGGAGCTGTTTTTT
cdr3_aa: CASSLMVPIGSGELFF

clone_size: .
d_call: .
v_call: TRBV18
j_call: TRBJ2-7
cdr3_nt: TGTGCCAGCTCACCGTTAGGCGGAAGCCTCCCCGAGCAGTACTTC
cdr3_aa: CASSPLGGSLPEQYF

clone_size: .
d_call: .
v_call: TRBV12-3/TRBV12-4
j_call: TRBJ2-2
cdr3_nt: TGTGCCAGCAGTTTACCCTCGGGGCTCCCCGGGGAGCTGTTTTTT
cdr3_aa: CASSLPSGLPGELFF

clone_size: many
d_call: .
v_call: TRBV18
j_call: TRBJ2-1
cdr3_nt: TGTGCCAGCTCAATCCGACTAGGCGATGAGCAGTTCTTC
cdr3_aa: CASSIRLGDEQFF

clone_size: few
d_call: .
v_call: TRBV5-1
j_call: TRBJ2-6
cdr3_nt: TGCGCCAGCAGCTTGGTCGGGAGTGTAGCTGGGGCCAACGTCCTGACTTTC
cdr3_aa: CASSLVGSVAGANVLTF

clone_size: few
d_call: .
v_call: TRBV7-2
j_call: TRBJ2-1
cdr3_nt: TGTGCCAGCAGCTCTCTCCAAGGTGAGCAGTTCTTC
cdr3_aa: CASSSLQGEQFF

clone_size: few
d_call: .
v_call: TRBV23-1
j_call: TRBJ2-3
cdr3_nt: TGCGCCAGCAGTCAAATTGGTGCAGGGTACACAGATACGCAGTATTTT
cdr3_aa: CASSQIGAGYTDTQYF

clone_size: .
d_call: .
v_call: TRBV7-8
j_call: TRBJ1-6
cdr3_nt: TGTGCCAGCAGACTCGGGGGGCCCCTTGGGAATTCACCCCTCCACTTT
cdr3_aa: CASRLGGPLGNSPLHF

clone_size: few
d_call: .
v_call: TRBV11-2
j_call: TRBJ2-5
cdr3_nt: TGTGCCAGCAGCTTAGCCCTCGGACAGTTAGAGACCCAGTACTTC
cdr3_aa: CASSLALGQLETQYF

clone_size: .
d_call: .
v_call: TRBV18
j_call: TRBJ2-3
cdr3_nt: TGTGCCAGCTCACCCAAGGGAGAGGCAGATACGCAGTATTTT
cdr3_aa: CASSPKGEADTQYF

clone_size: few
d_call: TRBD2
v_call: TRBV5-5
j_call: TRBJ2-1
cdr3_nt: TGTGCCAGCAGCTTGTTAGGGACTAGCGGGACGGTTGGAAATGAGCAGTTCTTC
cdr3_aa: CASSLLGTSGTVGNEQFF

clone_size: .
d_call: TRBD2
v_call: TRBV29-1
j_call: TRBJ2-7
cdr3_nt: TGCAGCGTTCGGCTAGCGGGAGGGCGTTTATTGGACGAGCAGTACTTC
cdr3_aa: CSVRLAGGRLLDEQYF

clone_size: .
d_call: .
v_call: TRBV28
j_call: TRBJ2-7
cdr3_nt: TGTGCCAGCAGTGCTTTCCAGTCCGAGCAGTACTTC
cdr3_aa: CASSAFQSEQYF

clone_size: few
d_call: .
v_call: TRBV29-1
j_call: TRBJ1-1
cdr3_nt: TGCAGCCTTTCTTGGGGTTCGAACACTGAAGCTTTCTTT
cdr3_aa: CSLSWGSNTEAFF

clone_size: few
d_call: .
v_call: TRBV7-2
j_call: TRBJ2-3
cdr3_nt: TGTGCCAGCAGACACGGAGTAGATACGCAGTATTTT
cdr3_aa: CASRHGVDTQYF

clone_size: .
d_call: .
v_call: TRBV7-9
j_call: TRBJ1-1
cdr3_nt: TGTGCCAGCAGCTTAGCTCACGGGGCGGGCACTGAAGCTTTCTTT
cdr3_aa: CASSLAHGAGTEAFF

clone_size: .
d_call: .
v_call: TRBV12-3/TRBV12-4
j_call: TRBJ2-2
cdr3_nt: TGTGCCAGCAGTTTAGCGCTGGGGAGGAACACCGGGGAGCTGTTTTTT
cdr3_aa: CASSLALGRNTGELFF

clone_size: .
d_call: .
v_call: TRBV19
j_call: TRBJ2-3
cdr3_nt: TGTGCCAGTAGTATACTACGAGGAGATACGCAGTATTTT
cdr3_aa: CASSILRGDTQYF

clone_size: few
d_call: .
v_call: TRBV12-3/TRBV12-4
j_call: TRBJ1-3
cdr3_nt: TGTGCCAGCAGCCCTCGAAACACCATATATTTT
cdr3_aa: CASSPRNTIYF

clone_size: .
d_call: .
v_call: TRBV7-9
j_call: TRBJ2-7
cdr3_nt: TGTGCCAGCAGCTCCAGCGGCCTGAGCTCCTACGAGCAGTACTTC
cdr3_aa: CASSSSGLSSYEQYF

clone_size: few
d_call: TRBD1
v_call: TRBV7-2
j_call: TRBJ1-6
cdr3_nt: TGTGCCAGCAGCTCGGGACAGGGTTCGACACCCCTCCACTTT
cdr3_aa: CASSSGQGSTPLHF

clone_size: many
d_call: .
v_call: TRBV2
j_call: TRBJ2-4
cdr3_nt: TGTGCCAGCAGAGTATTGACTAGTATAAACATTCAGTACTTC
cdr3_aa: CASRVLTSINIQYF

clone_size: few
d_call: .
v_call: TRBV10-3
j_call: TRBJ2-5
cdr3_nt: TGTGCCATCAGTCACGGACAGCAAGAGACCCAGTACTTC
cdr3_aa: CAISHGQQETQYF

clone_size: few
d_call: .
v_call: TRBV7-9
j_call: TRBJ2-4
cdr3_nt: TGTGCCAGCAGCTTCGGGCAAGTTCAAAACATTCAGTACTTC
cdr3_aa: CASSFGQVQNIQYF

clone_size: .
d_call: .
v_call: TRBV20-1
j_call: TRBJ2-5
cdr3_nt: TGCAGTGCCGCTCGTGCCAAGGCAGAGACCCAGTACTTC
cdr3_aa: CSAARAKAETQYF

clone_size: .
d_call: TRBD2
v_call: TRBV12-3/TRBV12-4
j_call: TRBJ2-3
cdr3_nt: TGTGCCAGCAGTAAGCGGGAGGGCACAGATACGCAGTATTTT
cdr3_aa: CASSKREGTDTQYF

clone_size: many
d_call: .
v_call: TRBV5-5
j_call: TRBJ1-1
cdr3_nt: TGTGCCAGCAGCTTGAGGGTTAGCACTGAAGCTTTCTTT
cdr3_aa: CASSLRVSTEAFF

clone_size: .
d_call: .
v_call: TRBV7-2
j_call: TRBJ2-5
cdr3_nt: TGTGCCAGCAGCTTTTCAGGACTTGGGGAGACCCAGTACTTC
cdr3_aa: CASSFSGLGETQYF

clone_size: few
d_call: .
v_call: TRBV9
j_call: TRBJ1-3
cdr3_nt: TGTGCCAGCAGCGTCGACGGTGGAAACACCATATATTTT
cdr3_aa: CASSVDGGNTIYF

clone_size: many
d_call: TRBD2
v_call: TRBV29-1
j_call: TRBJ2-3
cdr3_nt: TGCAGCGTTGTAAGAGCGGGAGGGAGCACAGATACGCAGTATTTT
cdr3_aa: CSVVRAGGSTDTQYF

clone_size: .
d_call: TRBD1
v_call: TRBV25-1
j_call: TRBJ2-2
cdr3_nt: TGTGCCAGCAGTTACCAGGGGGCTGGGGAGCTGTTTTTT
cdr3_aa: CASSYQGAGELFF

clone_size: .
d_call: TRBD2
v_call: TRBV10-3
j_call: TRBJ2-1
cdr3_nt: TGTGCCATCAGTGGGGGCGGGAGAGGGTACAATGAGCAGTTCTTC
cdr3_aa: CAISGGGRGYNEQFF

clone_size: .
d_call: TRBD1
v_call: TRBV24-1
j_call: TRBJ2-1
cdr3_nt: TGTGCCACCAGTGGACAGGGGGGCTCAAATGAGCAGTTCTTC
cdr3_aa: CATSGQGGSNEQFF

clone_size: .
d_call: .
v_call: TRBV11-2
j_call: TRBJ2-7
cdr3_nt: TGTGCCAGCAGCTTAGACTCCGCGGTCCGCAGCTCCTACGAGCAGTACTTC
cdr3_aa: CASSLDSAVRSSYEQYF

clone_size: .
d_call: .
v_call: TRBV5-1
j_call: TRBJ2-5
cdr3_nt: TGCGCCAGCAGCCCCGGGGGACGATCACAAGAGACCCAGTACTTC
cdr3_aa: CASSPGGRSQETQYF